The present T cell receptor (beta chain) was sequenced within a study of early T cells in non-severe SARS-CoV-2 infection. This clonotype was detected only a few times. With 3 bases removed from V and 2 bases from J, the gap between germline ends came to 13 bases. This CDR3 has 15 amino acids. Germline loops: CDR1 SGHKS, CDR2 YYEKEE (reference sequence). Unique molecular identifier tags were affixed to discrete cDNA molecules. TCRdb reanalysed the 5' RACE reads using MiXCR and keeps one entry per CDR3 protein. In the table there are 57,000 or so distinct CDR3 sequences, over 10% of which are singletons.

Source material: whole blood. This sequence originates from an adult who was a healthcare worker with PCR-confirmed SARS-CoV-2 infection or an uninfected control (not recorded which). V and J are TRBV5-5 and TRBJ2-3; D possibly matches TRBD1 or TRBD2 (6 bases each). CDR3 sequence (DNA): TGTGCCAGCAGCTCGCTCGGGGGCTTCACAGATACGCAGTATTTT. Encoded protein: CASSSLGGFTDTQYF. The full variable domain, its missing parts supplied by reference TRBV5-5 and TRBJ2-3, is DAGVTQSPTHLIKTRGQQVTLRCSPISGHKSVSWYQQVLGQGPQFIFQYYEKEERGRGNFPDRFSARQFPNYSSELNVNALLLGDSALYLCASSSLGGFTDTQYFGPGTRLTVL.